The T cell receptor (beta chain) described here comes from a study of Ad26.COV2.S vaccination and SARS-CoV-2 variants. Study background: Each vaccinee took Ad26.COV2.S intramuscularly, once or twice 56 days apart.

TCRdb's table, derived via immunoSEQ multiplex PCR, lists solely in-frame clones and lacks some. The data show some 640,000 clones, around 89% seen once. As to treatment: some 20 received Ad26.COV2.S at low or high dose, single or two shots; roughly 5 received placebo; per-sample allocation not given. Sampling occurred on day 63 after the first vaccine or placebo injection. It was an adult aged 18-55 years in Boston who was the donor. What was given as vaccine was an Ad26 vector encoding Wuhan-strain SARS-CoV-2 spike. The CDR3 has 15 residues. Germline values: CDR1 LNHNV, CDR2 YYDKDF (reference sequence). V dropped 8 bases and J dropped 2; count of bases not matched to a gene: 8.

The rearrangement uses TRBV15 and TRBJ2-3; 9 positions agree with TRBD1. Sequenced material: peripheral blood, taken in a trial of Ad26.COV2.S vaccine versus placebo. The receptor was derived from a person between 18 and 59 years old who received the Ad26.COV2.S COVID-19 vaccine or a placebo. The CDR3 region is CATSQGAYNTDTQYF. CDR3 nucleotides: TGTGCCACCTCACAGGGGGCGTACAACACAGATACGCAGTATTTT.